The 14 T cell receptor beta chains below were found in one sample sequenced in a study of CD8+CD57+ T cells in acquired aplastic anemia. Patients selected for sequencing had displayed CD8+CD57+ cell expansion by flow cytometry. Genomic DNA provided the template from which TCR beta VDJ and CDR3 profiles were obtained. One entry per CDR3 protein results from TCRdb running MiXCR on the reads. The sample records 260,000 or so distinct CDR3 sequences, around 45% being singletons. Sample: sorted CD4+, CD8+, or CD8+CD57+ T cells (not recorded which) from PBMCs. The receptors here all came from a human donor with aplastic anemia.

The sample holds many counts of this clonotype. CDR3 protein: CASRHRGVSQETQYF. CDR3 sequence (DNA): TGTGCCAGCAGGCATAGAGGTGTCAGCCAAGAGACCCAGTACTTC. V usage is TRBV28 and J usage is TRBJ2-5; D unresolved. The CDR3 spans 15 residues. Trimming left V 6 bases short and J 1 base short, with 15 bases between. Germline CDR1 MDHEN, CDR2 SYDVKM.

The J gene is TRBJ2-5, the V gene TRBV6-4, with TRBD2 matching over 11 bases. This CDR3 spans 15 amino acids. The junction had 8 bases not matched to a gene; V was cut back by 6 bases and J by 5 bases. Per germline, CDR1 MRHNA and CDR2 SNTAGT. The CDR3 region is CASRTSGATMETQYF. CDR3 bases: TGTGCCAGCAGGACTAGCGGGGCAACGATGGAGACCCAGTACTTC.

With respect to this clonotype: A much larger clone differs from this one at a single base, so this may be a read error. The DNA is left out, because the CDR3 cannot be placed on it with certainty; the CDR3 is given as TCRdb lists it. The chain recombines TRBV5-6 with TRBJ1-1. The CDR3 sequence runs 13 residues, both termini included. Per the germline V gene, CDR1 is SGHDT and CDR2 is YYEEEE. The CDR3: CASWGNGNTEALF.

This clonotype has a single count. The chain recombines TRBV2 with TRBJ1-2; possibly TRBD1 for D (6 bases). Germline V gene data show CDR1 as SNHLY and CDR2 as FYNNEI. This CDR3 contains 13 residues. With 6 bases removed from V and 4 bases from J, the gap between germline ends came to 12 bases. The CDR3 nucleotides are TGTGCCAGCAGGGAGACAGGCCCCTATGGCTACACCTTC. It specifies CASRETGPYGYTF.

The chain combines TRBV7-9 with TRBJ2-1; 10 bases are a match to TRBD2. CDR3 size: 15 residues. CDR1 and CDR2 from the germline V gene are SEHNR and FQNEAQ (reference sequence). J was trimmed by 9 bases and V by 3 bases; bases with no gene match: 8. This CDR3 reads CASSFDLGTSVEQFF. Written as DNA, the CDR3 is TGTGCCAGCAGCTTTGACCTCGGGACTAGCGTTGAGCAGTTCTTC.

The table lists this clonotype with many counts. For the CDR3, the DNA is TGCGCCAGCGAATTTCGGGATACGCAGTATTTT. It yields the protein CASEFRDTQYF. The chain employs TRBV5-1 and TRBJ2-3; D gene uncertain. There are 11 residues in the CDR3. Germline lookup yields CDR1 SGHRS and CDR2 YFSETQ. V was shortened by 7 bases and J by 6 bases, with 9 bases between the two germline ends. The whole variable domain, remainder taken from reference TRBV5-1 and TRBJ2-3, is KAGVTQTPRYLIKTRGQQVTLSCSPISGHRSVSWYQQTPGQGLQFLFEYFSETQRNKGNFPGRFSGRQFSNSRSEMNVSTLELGDSALYLCASEFRDTQYFGPGTRLTVL.

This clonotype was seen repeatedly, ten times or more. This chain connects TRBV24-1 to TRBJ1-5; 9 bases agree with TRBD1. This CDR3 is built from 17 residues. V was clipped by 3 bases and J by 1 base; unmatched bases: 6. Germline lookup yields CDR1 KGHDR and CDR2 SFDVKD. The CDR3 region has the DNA TGTGCCACCAGTGATCCCCGGGACAGGGTGAGCAATCAGCCCCAGCATTTT. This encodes CATSDPRDRVSNQPQHF.

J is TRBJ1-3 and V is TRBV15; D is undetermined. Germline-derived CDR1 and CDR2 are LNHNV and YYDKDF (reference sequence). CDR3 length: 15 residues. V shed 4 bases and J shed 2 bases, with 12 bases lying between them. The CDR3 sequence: CATSTQVGAGNTIYF. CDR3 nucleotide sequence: TGTGCCACCAGCACCCAAGTGGGCGCTGGAAACACCATATATTTT.

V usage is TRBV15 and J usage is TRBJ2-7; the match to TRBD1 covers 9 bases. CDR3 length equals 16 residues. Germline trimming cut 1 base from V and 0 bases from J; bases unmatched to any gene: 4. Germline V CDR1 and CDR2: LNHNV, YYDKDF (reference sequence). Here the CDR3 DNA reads TGTGCCACCAGCAGAGGGACAGGGGACACCTCCTACGAGCAGTACTTC. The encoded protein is CATSRGTGDTSYEQYF.

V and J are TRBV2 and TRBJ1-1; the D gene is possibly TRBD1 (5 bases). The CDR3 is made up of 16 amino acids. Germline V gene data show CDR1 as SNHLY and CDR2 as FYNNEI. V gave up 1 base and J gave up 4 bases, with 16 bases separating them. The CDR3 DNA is TGTGCCAGCAGTGAAGATTGGAGGGGAACCATCACTGAAGCTTTCTTT. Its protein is CASSEDWRGTITEAFF.

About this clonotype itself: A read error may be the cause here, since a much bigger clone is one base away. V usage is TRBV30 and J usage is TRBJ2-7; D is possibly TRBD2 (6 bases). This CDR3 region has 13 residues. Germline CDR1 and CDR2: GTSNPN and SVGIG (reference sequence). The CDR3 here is CAWNGGAGYGQYF. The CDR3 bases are TGTGCCTGGAACGGCGGGGCAGGCTACGGGCAGTACTTC.

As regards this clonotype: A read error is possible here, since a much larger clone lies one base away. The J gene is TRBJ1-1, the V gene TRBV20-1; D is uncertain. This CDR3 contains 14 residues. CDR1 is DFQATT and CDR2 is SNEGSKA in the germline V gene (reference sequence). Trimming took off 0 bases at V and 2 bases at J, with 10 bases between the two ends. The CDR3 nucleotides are TGCAGTGCTAGAGATTGTAAGGAAAACACTGAAGCTTTCTTT. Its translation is CSARDCKENTEAFF.

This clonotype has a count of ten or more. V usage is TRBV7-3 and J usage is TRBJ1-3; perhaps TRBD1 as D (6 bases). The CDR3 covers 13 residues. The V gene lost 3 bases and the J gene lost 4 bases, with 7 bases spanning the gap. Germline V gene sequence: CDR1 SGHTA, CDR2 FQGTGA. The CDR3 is CASSFDRGNTIYF. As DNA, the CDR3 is TGTGCCAGCAGCTTCGACAGGGGAAACACCATATATTTT.

Here the CDR3 DNA reads TGTGCCACCAGCAGAGGACCCGCGCAGGGAGGTAGGAACGAGCAGTACTTC. Translated: CATSRGPAQGGRNEQYF. V and J are TRBV15 and TRBJ2-7; the D gene is possibly TRBD2 (6 bases). Germline V gives CDR1 LNHNV, CDR2 YYDKDF (reference sequence). The V end was cut by 1 base, the J end by 5 bases, with 21 bases between. This CDR3 spans 17 amino acids. Drawing the rest from reference TRBV15 and TRBJ2-7, the complete variable domain is DAMVIQNPRYQVTQFGKPVTLSCSQTLNHNVMYWYQQKSSQAPKLLFHYYDKDFNNEADTPDNFQSRRPNTSFCFLDIRSPGLGDTAMYLCATSRGPAQGGRNEQYFGPGTRLTVT.